This TCR beta chain was captured by sequencing in a study of somatic mutations in cytotoxic T cells in rheumatoid arthritis. Regarding the study as a whole: There was no significant difference in CD8+ T-cell clonality between rheumatoid arthritis patients and age-matched healthy controls.

Using immunoSEQ multiplex PCR, the repertoire was profiled, and TCRdb retains in-frame clones only, with some absent. The top ten clones hold 11% of a sample with 11,000 or so clones, approximately 73% of them seen once. Germline assignment: CDR1 SGHVS and CDR2 FQNEAQ. Deletions cut 6 bases from V and 0 bases from J, with 18 bases between. The CDR3 spans 17 residues. Concerning this clone itself: Its antigen is as yet unknown.

The J gene is TRBJ1-5, the V gene TRBV7-8, with TRBD1 as a possible D gene (5 bases). This TCR was recovered from a woman aged 40 to 50 in good health. Sequencing was carried out using CD8+ T cells sorted from blood. The CDR3 sequence: CASSQVAWGVSNQPQHF. The CDR3 nucleotides read TGTGCCAGCAGTCAAGTAGCCTGGGGGGTTAGCAATCAGCCCCAGCATTTT.